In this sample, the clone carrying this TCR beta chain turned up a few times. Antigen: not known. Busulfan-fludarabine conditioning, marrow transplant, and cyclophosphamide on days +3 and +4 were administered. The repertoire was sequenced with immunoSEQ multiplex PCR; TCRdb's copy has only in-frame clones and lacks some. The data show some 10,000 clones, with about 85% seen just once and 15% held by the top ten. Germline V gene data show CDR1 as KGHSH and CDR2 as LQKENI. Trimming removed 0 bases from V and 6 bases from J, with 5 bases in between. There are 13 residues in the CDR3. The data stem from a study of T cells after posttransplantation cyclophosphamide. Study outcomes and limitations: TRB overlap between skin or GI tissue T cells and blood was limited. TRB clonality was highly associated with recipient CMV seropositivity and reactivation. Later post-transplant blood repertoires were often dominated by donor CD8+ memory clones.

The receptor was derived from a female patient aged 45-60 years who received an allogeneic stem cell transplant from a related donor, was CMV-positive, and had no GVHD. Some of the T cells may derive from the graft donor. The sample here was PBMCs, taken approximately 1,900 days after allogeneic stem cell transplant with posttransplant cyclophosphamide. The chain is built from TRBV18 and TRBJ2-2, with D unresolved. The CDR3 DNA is TGTGCCAGCTCACCACCCAGTCCCGGGGAGCTGTTTTTT. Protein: CASSPPSPGELFF.